This TCR beta chain was recorded in a study of blood T cell repertoires in COVID-19. Study at large: The origin of the acute and convalescent COVID-19 samples was the United States, Italy and Spain.

Germline V CDR1 and CDR2: MDHEN, SYDVKM. With V trimmed by 5 bases and J by 0 bases, 7 bases remained unmatched. This CDR3 is 17 amino acids long. Per the authors' pipeline: By means of reference gene primer amplification, nucleated cell counts were estimated. Sequenced by immunoSEQ multiplex PCR; TCRdb stores in-frame clones only, minus some. V, J and clone size were drawn from that table, and D and trimming were deduced from the DNA. This sample has roughly 250,000 clones, with around 90% found just once. Sequencing input: peripheral blood. The rearrangement uses TRBV28 and TRBJ2-4; 10 positions agree with TRBD2. The source of this sequence is a man aged 55 to 70 who had recovered from COVID-19. The CDR3 DNA follows: TGTGCCAGCAGTCCACTCGGACTAGCGGAAGCCAAAAACATTCAGTACTTC. Translating it yields CASSPLGLAEAKNIQYF.